A selection of T cell receptor beta chains follows, all from one sample in a study of identical twins. Each CDR3 protein gets one entry after TCRdb re-called the 5' RACE reads with MiXCR. The profile shows fewer than 650,000 distinct CDR3 sequences, roughly 9.5% of them singletons. These data were likewise used in another study, on yellow fever vaccine responses in identical twins.

Material for sequencing was PBMCs. Source of these receptors: a young woman in good health. CDR3s include the opening cysteine and the closing phenylalanine or tryptophan. D genes are given only for firm matches. Clone size, where shown, is once, few, many, or a class for clones that have expanded.

. | . | TRBJ2-1 | TRBV6-1 | 11 | CASSVLNEQFF | TGTGCCAGCAGTGTACTCAATGAGCAGTTCTTC
TRBD2 | few | TRBJ2-7 | TRBV20-1 | 14 | CSATGTSGSYEQYF | TGCAGTGCTACCGGGACTAGCGGGAGCTACGAGCAGTACTTC
. | many | TRBJ2-3 | TRBV12-3/TRBV12-4 | 15 | CASSLDRDRTDTQYF | TGTGCCAGCAGTTTAGACAGGGATCGCACAGATACGCAGTATTTT
TRBD1 | . | TRBJ2-1 | TRBV29-1 | 17 | CSVEGDRGFSPYNEQFF | TGCAGCGTTGAAGGGGACAGGGGATTTAGTCCCTACAATGAGCAGTTCTTC
. | . | TRBJ2-7 | TRBV7-9 | 13 | CASSLFPDWKQYF | TGTGCCAGCAGCTTATTCCCGGATTGGAAGCAGTACTTC
. | many | TRBJ2-7 | TRBV11-1 | 18 | CASSLKARGGGQWVEQYF | TGTGCCAGCAGCTTAAAGGCACGCGGTGGAGGTCAGTGGGTCGAGCAGTACTTC
TRBD2 | . | TRBJ2-1 | TRBV4-2 | 14 | CASSPRTSAYEQFF | TGTGCCAGCAGCCCCCGGACTAGCGCTTATGAGCAGTTCTTC
. | many | TRBJ2-6 | TRBV12-3/TRBV12-4 | 16 | CASRPKVTVGANVLTF | TGTGCCAGCCGACCCAAGGTTACGGTCGGGGCCAACGTCCTGACTTTC
. | few | TRBJ2-7 | TRBV12-2 | 16 | CASRLPPKVGGHEQYF | TGTGCAAGTCGCTTACCCCCCAAAGTAGGGGGTCACGAGCAGTACTTC
. | few | TRBJ1-1 | TRBV3-1 | 14 | CASSLSWGGTEAFF | TGTGCCAGCAGCCTATCTTGGGGGGGCACTGAAGCTTTCTTT
TRBD2 | . | TRBJ2-3 | TRBV20-1 | 15 | CSASEGTSPVGTQYF | TGCAGTGCTAGCGAGGGGACTAGCCCAGTGGGTACGCAGTATTTT
. | . | TRBJ1-2 | TRBV29-1 | 13 | CSVEDRDNYGYTF | TGCAGCGTTGAAGACAGGGATAACTATGGCTACACCTTC
. | few | TRBJ1-6 | TRBV7-8 | 16 | CASSLDSFSYNSPLHF | TGTGCCAGCAGCCTAGACAGTTTCTCCTATAATTCACCCCTCCACTTT
. | . | TRBJ1-4 | TRBV29-1 | 12 | CSVRLANEKLFF | TGCAGCGTGAGGTTGGCTAATGAAAAACTGTTTTTT
TRBD2 | few | TRBJ2-5 | TRBV7-9 | 15 | CASSLATSGQETQYF | TGTGCCAGCAGCTTAGCGACTAGCGGGCAAGAGACCCAGTACTTC
. | . | TRBJ2-2 | TRBV7-6 | 15 | CASSSPGSNTGELFF | TGTGCCAGCAGCTCCCCGGGCTCGAACACCGGGGAGCTGTTTTTT
. | few | TRBJ2-7 | TRBV10-3 | 11 | CAISEGYEQYF | TGTGCCATCAGTGAAGGCTACGAGCAGTACTTC
. | . | TRBJ2-1 | TRBV7-8 | 15 | CASSPTKSSYNEQFF | TGTGCCAGCAGCCCGACAAAAAGTTCCTACAATGAGCAGTTCTTC
TRBD2 | many | TRBJ2-7 | TRBV9 | 17 | CASSVAPRGGASYEQYF | TGTGCCAGCAGCGTAGCCCCACGGGGGGGGGCTTCCTACGAGCAGTACTTC
. | many | TRBJ2-1 | TRBV5-1 | 16 | CASSRQGIRPDNEQFF | TGCGCCAGCAGTCGGCAGGGCATTCGTCCTGACAATGAGCAGTTCTTC
TRBD1 | . | TRBJ2-5 | TRBV28 | 16 | CASSLFARGREETQYF | TGTGCCAGCAGTTTATTCGCCAGGGGGCGGGAAGAGACCCAGTACTTC
. | few | TRBJ1-2 | TRBV6-2/TRBV6-3 | 14 | CASSWASSTYGYTF | TGTGCCAGCAGTTGGGCCAGTTCAACTTATGGCTACACCTTC
. | few | TRBJ2-7 | TRBV4-3 | 17 | CASSQDFTGELPYEQYF | TGCGCCAGCAGCCAAGATTTTACGGGAGAACTCCCCTACGAGCAGTACTTC
TRBD1 | many | TRBJ1-2 | TRBV12-3/TRBV12-4 | 14 | CASRKTGFDYGYTF | TGTGCCAGCAGGAAGACAGGGTTCGACTATGGCTACACCTTC
. | many | TRBJ2-7 | TRBV4-1 | 17 | CASSQIIGGAGSYEQYF | TGCGCCAGCAGCCAAATCATTGGAGGGGCCGGCTCCTACGAGCAGTACTTC
. | many | TRBJ2-3 | TRBV7-9 | 16 | CASSPEGGTHTDTQYF | TGTGCCAGCAGCCCCGAGGGGGGCACCCACACAGATACGCAGTATTTT
. | . | TRBJ1-1 | TRBV10-3 | 13 | CAIRVTLNTEAFF | TGTGCCATCAGGGTAACACTGAACACTGAAGCTTTCTTT
. | few | TRBJ2-3 | TRBV25-1 | 15 | CASSERGSSTDTQYF | TGTGCCAGCAGTGAACGGGGTTCTAGCACAGATACGCAGTATTTT
TRBD1 | many | TRBJ2-1 | TRBV18 | 13 | CASSQGQNNEQFF | TGTGCCAGCTCACAGGGACAGAACAATGAGCAGTTCTTC
TRBD2 | many | TRBJ2-1 | TRBV4-2 | 17 | CASSQGLTSGRDNEQFF | TGTGCCAGCAGCCAAGGCCTCACTAGCGGGAGGGATAATGAGCAGTTCTTC
. | . | TRBJ2-7 | TRBV7-9 | 15 | CASSLRELSSYEQYF | TGTGCCAGCAGCTTGCGGGAACTATCTTCCTACGAGCAGTACTTC
. | . | TRBJ2-7 | TRBV12-3/TRBV12-4 | 13 | CASSPLQGHEQYF | TGTGCCAGCAGCCCACTACAGGGCCACGAGCAGTACTTC
. | few | TRBJ1-4 | TRBV12-3/TRBV12-4 | 13 | CASLRGPNEKLFF | TGTGCCAGCCTCAGGGGACCTAATGAAAAACTGTTTTTT
. | many | TRBJ1-1 | TRBV27 | 14 | CASSSLTENTEAFF | TGTGCCAGCAGTTCCCTGACGGAGAACACTGAAGCTTTCTTT
. | many | TRBJ2-7 | TRBV12-3/TRBV12-4 | 12 | CASSLGRGEQYF | TGTGCCAGCAGTTTAGGCAGGGGCGAGCAGTACTTC
. | . | TRBJ1-6 | TRBV2 | 15 | CASSEFWQKNSPLHF | TGTGCCAGCAGTGAATTTTGGCAGAAGAATTCACCCCTCCACTTT
TRBD1 | many | TRBJ2-1 | TRBV4-3 | 16 | CASSQDIGTGNNEQFF | TGCGCCAGCAGCCAAGATATCGGGACAGGGAACAATGAGCAGTTCTTC
. | few | TRBJ2-2 | TRBV4-1 | 16 | CASSLRGDQNTGELFF | TGCGCCAGCAGCCTTAGGGGTGACCAGAACACCGGGGAGCTGTTTTTT
TRBD2 | . | TRBJ2-1 | TRBV7-9 | 16 | CASSLQLAGGSDEQFF | TGTGCCAGCAGCTTACAACTAGCGGGAGGGTCGGATGAGCAGTTCTTC
TRBD2 | many | TRBJ2-1 | TRBV10-3 | 15 | CAIRGGLAGFNEQFF | TGTGCCATCAGGGGGGGACTAGCGGGATTTAATGAGCAGTTCTTC
. | many | TRBJ2-7 | TRBV6-5 | 15 | CASSYLTGTRYEQYF | TGTGCCAGCAGTTACCTCACAGGGACCCGTTACGAGCAGTACTTC
TRBD1 | few | TRBJ2-1 | TRBV29-1 | 15 | CSVDGGQGPYNEQFF | TGCAGCGTTGACGGGGGACAGGGCCCTTACAATGAGCAGTTCTTC
TRBD1 | few | TRBJ1-2 | TRBV6-1 | 15 | CASRGTEPTAGGYTF | TGTGCCAGCAGGGGGACAGAACCCACCGCCGGGGGCTACACCTTC
. | many | TRBJ2-1 | TRBV2 | 17 | CASSPQAGTLRGNEQFF | TGTGCCAGCAGTCCTCAAGCCGGGACCCTAAGGGGGAATGAGCAGTTCTTC
. | few | TRBJ2-2 | TRBV3-1 | 16 | CASSQENKGDTGELFF | TGTGCCAGCAGCCAAGAAAATAAAGGAGACACCGGGGAGCTGTTTTTT
. | . | TRBJ2-2 | TRBV5-1 | 16 | CASSLASSLGAGELFF | TGCGCCAGCAGCTTGGCCAGCAGTTTGGGCGCCGGGGAGCTGTTTTTT
. | few | TRBJ2-7 | TRBV21-1 | 13 | CASPGQGIGEQYF | TGTGCCAGCCCGGGGCAGGGGATTGGGGAGCAGTACTTC
. | many | TRBJ2-2 | TRBV24-1 | 13 | CATKGSSTGELFF | TGTGCCACTAAGGGCTCCTCCACCGGGGAGCTGTTTTTT
TRBD1 | . | TRBJ2-1 | TRBV7-9 | 15 | CASSSWTGVGNEQFF | TGTGCCAGCAGCAGCTGGACAGGGGTAGGCAATGAGCAGTTCTTC